Listed below are T cell receptor beta chains from one sample, sequenced in a study of cytomegalovirus exposure and HLA in healthy donors. TCRdb keeps only in-frame clones here, not all; method: immunoSEQ multiplex PCR. The table shows 130,000 to 150,000 clones, with approximately 80% occurring only once. The sequencing input was PBMCs. These receptors originate from a male donor in good health and CMV-seropositive. The CDR3 runs from the conserved cysteine through the conserved F or W. A D gene is named only where the DNA matches it firmly. Not every row has a clone size; where given, it reads once, few, many or a size class.

J	D	size	V	CDR3	DNA
TRBJ1-6	NA	NA	TRBV25-1	CASSEYTRDWNSPLHF	TGTGCCAGCAGTGAATATACCAGGGACTGGAATTCACCCCTCCACTTT
TRBJ1-1	TRBD1	few	TRBV6-4	CASSSDRGTEAFF	TGTGCCAGCAGCTCCGACAGGGGCACTGAAGCTTTCTTT
TRBJ1-4	NA	NA	TRBV27	CASSYGTRTEKLFF	TGTGCCAGCAGTTACGGGACACGGACTGAAAAACTGTTTTTT
TRBJ1-2	TRBD1	NA	TRBV27	CASSPGQGARGYTF	TGTGCCAGCAGTCCCGGACAGGGGGCGCGTGGCTACACCTTC
TRBJ2-3	NA	NA	TRBV6-1	CASSEAIAGSNTDTQYF	TGTGCCAGCAGTGAAGCAATCGCGGGGAGTAACACAGATACGCAGTATTTT
TRBJ2-7	TRBD2	NA	TRBV9	CASSVGSSGLLYEQYF	TGTGCCAGCAGCGTAGGTTCTAGCGGCCTCCTCTACGAGCAGTACTTC
TRBJ1-3	NA	NA	TRBV6-5	CASSYSRVRSGNTIYF	TGTGCCAGCAGTTACTCCCGTGTCCGCTCTGGAAACACCATATATTTT
TRBJ2-1	TRBD2	NA	TRBV4-3	CASRPGLTANEQFF	TGCGCCAGCAGGCCGGGACTAACTGCCAATGAGCAGTTCTTC
TRBJ2-7	TRBD1	NA	TRBV7-9	CASSFPGQGVYEQYF	TGTGCCAGCAGCTTCCCCGGACAGGGGGTTTACGAGCAGTACTTC
TRBJ2-3	NA	NA	TRBV27	CASTPIGQIATDTQYF	TGTGCCAGCACCCCGATAGGACAGATCGCCACAGATACGCAGTATTTT
TRBJ2-7	TRBD1	NA	TRBV27	CASAGQASTYEQYF	TGTGCCAGCGCAGGACAGGCCTCTACCTACGAGCAGTACTTC
TRBJ2-1	TRBD2	NA	TRBV14	CASSHGTTNEQFF	TGTGCCAGCAGCCATGGGACTACCAATGAGCAGTTCTTC
TRBJ2-2	TRBD2	NA	TRBV28	CASNGAASGTGELFF	TGTGCCAGCAACGGAGCGGCTAGCGGAACCGGGGAGCTGTTTTTT
TRBJ2-7	NA	once	TRBV12-5	CASSKGVSYEQYF	TGTGCTAGTTCAAAGGGGGTTTCCTACGAGCAGTACTTC
TRBJ2-2	NA	NA	TRBV18	CASSPPSTGELFF	TGTGCCAGCTCACCCCCCAGTACCGGGGAGCTGTTTTTT
TRBJ2-1	TRBD1	NA	TRBV27	CASSLLGRGQNEQFF	TGTGCCAGCAGTTTACTGGGCAGGGGGCAAAATGAGCAGTTCTTC
TRBJ1-5	NA	NA	TRBV5-6	CASSLVSEVNQPQHF	TGTGCCAGCAGCTTGGTTTCAGAAGTTAATCAGCCCCAGCATTTT
TRBJ2-5	NA	NA	TRBV6-6	CATTPGVGETQYF	TGTGCCACCACACCGGGAGTAGGAGAGACCCAGTACTTC
TRBJ1-3	NA	once	TRBV9	CASSVEQFPGNTIYF	TGTGCCAGCAGCGTAGAACAGTTCCCTGGAAACACCATATATTTT
TRBJ1-1	TRBD1	NA	TRBV19	CASSIGRQGGTEAFF	TGTGCCAGTAGTATAGGAAGACAGGGTGGGACTGAAGCTTTCTTT
TRBJ2-5	NA	NA	TRBV29-1	CSVGLGETQYF	TGCAGCGTTGGTCTCGGAGAGACCCAGTACTTC
TRBJ2-7	TRBD1	NA	TRBV5-1	CASSLLGQGGVEQYF	TGCGCCAGCAGCTTGCTAGGACAGGGCGGGGTCGAGCAGTACTTC
TRBJ2-7	NA	NA	TRBV5-4	CASSPGVSYEQYF	TGTGCCAGCAGCCCCGGGGTCTCCTACGAGCAGTACTTC
TRBJ2-2	NA	NA	TRBV5-4	CASSSRAPGTGELFF	TGTGCCAGCAGCTCCCGTGCCCCAGGCACCGGGGAGCTGTTTTTT
TRBJ2-1	NA	NA	TRBV29-1	CSVSGYTAQKAQDEQFF	TGCAGCGTTTCAGGCTACACCGCCCAAAAGGCCCAGGATGAGCAGTTCTTC
TRBJ2-3	NA	NA	TRBV28	CASSSLWRQYF	TGTGCCAGCTCCTCCCTGTGGAGGCAGTATTTT
TRBJ2-1	NA	few	TRBV7-3	CASSAGGGLGNEQFF	TGTGCCAGCAGCGCCGGTGGGGGCTTAGGCAATGAGCAGTTCTTC
TRBJ1-5	NA	NA	TRBV4-1	CASSQRTVTNQPQHF	TGCGCCAGCAGCCAGAGGACAGTGACCAATCAGCCCCAGCATTTT
TRBJ1-2	TRBD1	NA	TRBV28	CASSPGTGYGYTF	TGTGCCAGCAGTCCCGGGACAGGGTATGGCTACACCTTC
TRBJ1-4	NA	NA	TRBV6-1	CASSGLQVATNEKLFF	TGTGCCAGCAGTGGGTTACAAGTTGCAACTAATGAAAAACTGTTTTTT
TRBJ2-7	TRBD1	NA	TRBV10-3	CAISTGVGYEQYF	TGTGCCATCAGTACAGGGGTGGGGTACGAGCAGTACTTC
TRBJ2-7	NA	NA	TRBV5-8	CASSLGGDSSYEQYF	TGTGCCAGCAGCCTAGGGGGAGACAGCTCCTACGAGCAGTACTTC
TRBJ2-3	TRBD2	NA	TRBV4-1	CASSFGLAGRTDTQYF	TGCGCCAGCAGCTTTGGACTAGCGGGGAGGACAGATACGCAGTATTTT
TRBJ2-2	TRBD1	NA	TRBV7-3	CASSPDRAGTGELFF	TGTGCCAGCAGCCCGGACAGGGCGGGCACCGGGGAGCTGTTTTTT
TRBJ1-1	NA	NA	TRBV18	CASSPIENTEAFF	TGTGCCAGCTCACCAATAGAAAACACTGAAGCTTTCTTT
TRBJ2-6	TRBD2	NA	TRBV19	CASSMDGLGLSGANVLTF	TGTGCCAGTAGTATGGATGGACTAGGTCTCTCTGGGGCCAACGTCCTGACTTTC
TRBJ1-1	NA	NA	TRBV7-9	CASSSPSVAFF	TGTGCCAGCAGCTCCCCCTCCGTGGCTTTCTTT
TRBJ1-5	TRBD1	NA	TRBV18	CASSLQGAAQPQHF	TGTGCCAGCTCACTACAGGGGGCGGCTCAGCCCCAGCATTTT
TRBJ2-5	TRBD2	NA	TRBV18	CASSPFEILALSKGETQYF	TGTGCCAGCTCACCATTTGAGATACTAGCGCTTTCCAAAGGGGAGACCCAGTACTTC
TRBJ1-1	TRBD1	NA	TRBV29-1	CSVGTGRAEAFF	TGCAGCGTTGGGACAGGGAGGGCTGAAGCTTTCTTT
TRBJ1-4	TRBD1	NA	TRBV5-4	CASSFRDRGAEKLFF	TGTGCCAGCAGCTTCCGGGACAGGGGGGCTGAAAAACTGTTTTTT
TRBJ2-7	TRBD2	NA	TRBV5-4	CASSLAGGGRSPYEQYF	TGTGCCAGCAGCTTGGCCGGCGGGGGAAGAAGCCCTTACGAGCAGTACTTC
TRBJ2-7	TRBD1	NA	TRBV28	CASSLLGQGDSYEQYF	TGTGCCAGCAGTTTGCTTGGACAGGGGGATTCCTACGAGCAGTACTTC
TRBJ1-2	NA	NA	TRBV5-6	CASSPPPGGAYGYTF	TGTGCCAGCAGCCCCCCACCGGGGGGAGCCTATGGCTACACCTTC
TRBJ2-1	TRBD2	NA	TRBV7-3	CASSSLTSGRHEQFF	TGTGCCAGCAGCTCTTTGACTAGCGGGAGACATGAGCAGTTCTTC
TRBJ2-7	NA	NA	TRBV2	CASILSRQSYEQYF	TGTGCCAGCATCCTGAGCAGGCAGTCCTACGAGCAGTACTTC
TRBJ1-5	NA	NA	TRBV7-2	CASSPRSGLFGRNQPQHF	TGTGCCAGCAGCCCTCGTAGTGGGTTATTTGGGCGTAATCAGCCCCAGCATTTT
TRBJ2-4	TRBD1	NA	TRBV11-2	CASSLGWTGGNIQYF	TGTGCCAGCAGCTTAGGTTGGACAGGGGGGAACATTCAGTACTTC
TRBJ2-7	NA	few	TRBV5-8	CASSLSHGPKDEQYF	TGTGCCAGCAGCTTGAGCCATGGTCCCAAAGACGAGCAGTACTTC
TRBJ2-2	NA	NA	TRBV27	CASSLRPGELFF	TGTGCCAGCAGTTTGCGTCCCGGGGAGCTGTTTTTT
TRBJ1-1	NA	once	TRBV7-8	CASSQERFTNTEAFF	TGTGCCAGCAGCCAAGAGAGGTTCACGAACACTGAAGCTTTCTTT
TRBJ2-5	TRBD2	NA	TRBV10-3	CAISESPSGGQETQYF	TGTGCCATCAGTGAGTCTCCTAGCGGGGGACAAGAGACCCAGTACTTC
TRBJ2-1	TRBD2	few	TRBV27	CASSLKAGANNEQFF	TGTGCCAGCAGTTTAAAAGCGGGGGCCAACAATGAGCAGTTCTTC
TRBJ2-2	NA	NA	TRBV7-3	CASRGGLGELFF	TGTGCCAGCAGGGGGGGGCTCGGGGAGCTGTTTTTT